The next 27 T cell receptor beta chains were all read from a single sample in a study of cytomegalovirus exposure and HLA in healthy donors. Primers for the PCR totalled 60 Vbeta and 13 Jbeta. Assay: immunoSEQ multiplex PCR; the TCRdb copy retains only in-frame clones and omits some. In the table there are about 84,000 clones, around three fifths of which are singletons. The source material was PBMCs. The source of these receptors is a woman in her 40s in good health and CMV-seropositive.

The V and J genes are TRBV13 and TRBJ1-2; D is undetermined. V gave up 4 bases and J gave up 3 bases, with 12 bases separating them. The CDR3 has 14 amino acids. Germline lookup yields CDR1 PRHDT and CDR2 FYEKMQ (reference sequence). For the CDR3, the DNA is TGTGCCAGCAGCTCGACTTCCCAGTACTATGGCTACACCTTC. It yields the protein CASSSTSQYYGYTF.

J is TRBJ1-1 and V is TRBV29-1, with a tentative D call TRBD1 (5 bases). CDR3 length: 14 residues. The V gene's germline CDR1 is SQVTM and CDR2 ANQGSEA. Trimming left V 4 bases short and J 5 bases short, with 17 bases between. This chain's CDR3 is CSVVWRLGRTEAFF. The CDR3 nucleotides are TGCAGCGTTGTGTGGAGACTGGGGCGGACTGAAGCTTTCTTT.

This clone was counted between two and nine times. The chain has TRBV18 and TRBJ2-7, with D perhaps matching TRBD2 (6 bases). The CDR3 is 13 residues long. V dropped 3 bases and J dropped 5 bases, with 11 bases sitting between them. Germline CDR1 and CDR2: KGHSH and LQKENI. CDR3 sequence: CASSPNSGDEQYF. The CDR3 nucleotides read TGTGCCAGCTCACCGAATAGCGGTGACGAGCAGTACTTC.

This sequence joins TRBV19 and TRBJ2-3, with D maybe TRBD2 (5 bases). The V gene lost 9 bases and the J gene lost 0 bases, with 16 bases spanning the gap. CDR1 is LNHDA and CDR2 is SQIVND in the germline V gene (reference sequence). CDR3 length: 15 residues. Here the CDR3 reads CASQGLSTSTDTQYF. CDR3 nucleotides: TGTGCCAGCCAAGGACTTTCTACTAGCACAGATACGCAGTATTTT.

This clone has only one observation. J is TRBJ2-2 and V is TRBV10-3; 8 bases map to TRBD2. The CDR3 has 16 residues. V was clipped by 7 bases and J by 3 bases; unmatched bases: 10. From germline, CDR1 is ENHRY and CDR2 SYGVKD. CDR3: CAIKSGPGRDTGELFF. In DNA form, the CDR3 reads TGTGCCATCAAGTCCGGTCCCGGGAGGGACACCGGGGAGCTGTTTTTT.

The chain uses TRBV15 and TRBJ2-3, with TRBD2 identical over 8 bases. The length of the CDR3 is 17 residues. Germline V gene sequence: CDR1 LNHNV, CDR2 YYDKDF (reference sequence). Losses at the gene ends were 0 bases for V and 3 bases for J; bases not matched to a gene: 8. CDR3 sequence (DNA): TGTGCCACCAGCAGAGATCCTAGCGGGCCAGGGACAGATACGCAGTATTTT. Translated, it gives CATSRDPSGPGTDTQYF. The full variable domain, its missing parts supplied by reference TRBV15 and TRBJ2-3, is DAMVIQNPRYQVTQFGKPVTLSCSQTLNHNVMYWYQQKSSQAPKLLFHYYDKDFNNEADTPDNFQSRRPNTSFCFLDIRSPGLGDTAMYLCATSRDPSGPGTDTQYFGPGTRLTVL.

The chain links TRBV4-3 to TRBJ2-4, with D maybe TRBD2 (6 bases). In germline, CDR1 is LGHNA, CDR2 YSLEER. The CDR3 is 14 amino acids. Deletions cut 4 bases from V and 8 bases from J, with 15 bases between. The CDR3 coding sequence is TGCGCCAGCAGCCTCGGGGTTGGCGGGGACATTCAGTACTTC. It is translated as CASSLGVGGDIQYF.

This clone has just a few counts. J is TRBJ2-7 and V is TRBV18, with 8 bases that match TRBD2. The V gene's germline CDR1 is KGHSH and CDR2 LQKENI. This CDR3 region has 15 residues. The V gene end was trimmed by 3 bases and the J gene end by 7 bases; junction bases not matched to a gene: 11. CDR3 bases: TGTGCCAGCTCACCCTCAGCGGGAGAGGTCGGGGAGCAGTACTTC. Protein product: CASSPSAGEVGEQYF.

Comments on this clone: Other nucleotide sequences from this sample produce the same CDR3. This sequence joins TRBV20-1 and TRBJ1-1; D is unclear. The CDR3 runs to 11 residues. The V end lost 3 bases, the J end lost 5 bases, and 7 bases lay between the germline ends. CDR1 DFQATT and CDR2 SNEGSKA come from the germline V gene (reference sequence). The CDR3 loop is CSASPRTEAFF. CDR3 coding DNA: TGCAGTGCTAGTCCGAGGACTGAAGCTTTCTTT.

This clone was seen a few times. V is TRBV5-8 and J is TRBJ2-4; D ambiguous. V lost 2 bases, J lost 0 bases, and 15 bases lay in between. Germline values: CDR1 SGHTS, CDR2 YDEGEE. CDR3 size: 17 residues. The CDR3 is CASSFGRDSLAKNIQYF. CDR3 bases: TGTGCCAGCAGCTTTGGGCGAGATTCACTAGCCAAAAACATTCAGTACTTC.

This clone was seen a handful of times. The J gene is TRBJ1-1, the V gene TRBV2; D may be TRBD1 (6 bases). The CDR3 runs 16 residues. Germline V gene data show CDR1 as SNHLY and CDR2 as FYNNEI. V was shortened by 8 bases and J by 3 bases, with 22 bases between the two germline ends. CDR3 protein: CASLLSSTGLDTEAFF. CDR3 DNA sequence: TGTGCCAGCCTTTTATCGTCGACAGGCCTAGACACTGAAGCTTTCTTT.

The CDR3 is CASSLHGVTDTQYF. CDR3 DNA: TGCGCCAGCAGCCTCCACGGGGTGACAGATACGCAGTATTTT. The chain carries TRBV5-1 and TRBJ2-3; weak D call: TRBD2 (5 bases). This CDR3 spans 14 amino acids. Germline CDR1 SGHRS, CDR2 YFSETQ. The V end was cut by 4 bases, the J end by 3 bases, with 12 bases between.

This clone occurred a few times. V usage is TRBV19 and J usage is TRBJ1-5, with D uncertain. This CDR3 has 14 residues. Trimming shortened V by 5 bases and J by 0 bases, and 8 bases separated the two germline ends. Germline V CDR1 and CDR2: LNHDA, SQIVND (reference sequence). CDR3 sequence: CASSRGFSNQPQHF. CDR3 DNA: TGTGCCAGTAGTCGCGGTTTTAGCAATCAGCCCCAGCATTTT.

This clone was found many times. The chain combines TRBV5-5 with TRBJ1-3; D possibly corresponds to TRBD1 (6 bases). CDR3 size: 15 residues. Per germline, CDR1 SGHKS and CDR2 YYEKEE (reference sequence). V was shortened by 3 bases and J by 3 bases, with 13 bases between the two germline ends. CDR3 sequence: CASSWGGLGGNTIYF. The CDR3 nucleotides are TGTGCCAGCAGCTGGGGGGGGCTCGGTGGAAACACCATATATTTT.

V gene TRBV9 combines with J gene TRBJ2-2, with 8 bases matching TRBD2. The CDR3 runs to 16 residues. Losses at the gene ends were 0 bases for V and 3 bases for J; bases not matched to a gene: 4. The V gene's germline CDR1 is SGDLS and CDR2 YYNGEE. For the CDR3, the DNA is TGTGCCAGCAGCGTAGCTGCGGGAGGAGACACCGGGGAGCTGTTTTTT. The encoded protein is CASSVAAGGDTGELFF.

J is TRBJ2-7 and V is TRBV7-2; maybe TRBD1 (6 bases). Looked up from germline, CDR1 is SGHTA and CDR2 is FQGNSA. CDR3 length equals 13 residues. The CDR3 spells CAFRGGKTYEQYF. The CDR3 DNA sequence: TGTGCTTTCCGTGGGGGCAAGACCTACGAGCAGTACTTC.

This chain links TRBV7-2 with TRBJ1-1, with D uncertain. Germline V lookup: CDR1 SGHTA, CDR2 FQGNSA. CDR3 length equals 14 residues. Trimming took 1 base from V and 2 from J, leaving 8 bases between them. In DNA form, the CDR3 reads TGTGCCAGCAGCTTAGGCACGGTCAACACTGAAGCTTTCTTT. Protein sequence: CASSLGTVNTEAFF.

The V and J genes are TRBV6-4 and TRBJ2-7; D perhaps matches TRBD2 (6 bases). The germline V and J ends were trimmed by 6 bases and 8 bases, with 23 bases remaining between them. The CDR3 is made up of 15 amino acids. Germline V gene data show CDR1 as MRHNA and CDR2 as SNTAGT. The DNA of the CDR3 is TGTGCCAGCAGAGCCGGAAATCGGCCCCGGGGGAAGCAGTACTTC. This translates into CASRAGNRPRGKQYF.

The chain recombines TRBV11-2 with TRBJ2-2, with 10 bases identical to TRBD2. V was clipped by 5 bases and J by 1 base; unmatched bases: 7. This CDR3 has 17 amino acids. The V gene's germline CDR1 is SGHAT and CDR2 FQNNGV. The CDR3 nucleotides are TGTGCCAGCAGCATGGGGGGACTAGCGAAGAACACCGGGGAGCTGTTTTTT. It encodes CASSMGGLAKNTGELFF.

J is TRBJ1-1 and V is TRBV30, with 8 bases matching TRBD1. This CDR3 is built from 15 residues. Trimming cost V 3 bases and J 4 bases; bases outside gene matches: 10. The germline V gene encodes CDR1 GTSNPN and CDR2 SVGIG (reference sequence). Here the CDR3 DNA reads TGTGCCTGGAGGCGCGCAGGGGGCAGAAGCACTGAAGCTTTCTTT. Encoded protein: CAWRRAGGRSTEAFF.

There are a few counts of this clone. This chain joins TRBV27 and TRBJ2-5; 7 nucleotides match TRBD1. The CDR3 contains 15 residues. V lost 6 bases, J lost 5 bases, and 12 bases stayed unmatched. The germline CDR1 and CDR2 sequences are MNHEY and SMNVEV (reference sequence). CDR3 amino acids: CASSYLTGAGETQYF. CDR3 nucleotide sequence: TGTGCCAGCAGCTACCTTACAGGGGCAGGGGAGACCCAGTACTTC.

This chain links TRBV19 with TRBJ1-2, with TRBD1 matching 9 bases. V was clipped by 7 bases and J by 8 bases; unmatched bases: 11. The germline CDR1 and CDR2 sequences are LNHDA and SQIVND (reference sequence). This CDR3 is built from 14 residues. CDR3 in amino acids: CASNIQGARRGYTF. The CDR3 DNA reads as TGTGCCAGTAACATACAGGGGGCCCGTCGGGGCTACACCTTC.

The chain carries TRBV7-8 and TRBJ1-5, with D possibly matching TRBD1 (6 bases). The germline V and J ends were trimmed by 5 bases and 5 bases, with 13 bases remaining between them. Per germline, CDR1 SGHVS and CDR2 FQNEAQ. CDR3 length equals 14 residues. CDR3: CASSAGTGYQPQHF. The DNA of the CDR3 is TGTGCCAGCAGCGCAGGAACAGGGTATCAGCCCCAGCATTTT. The full variable domain, rest sourced from reference TRBV7-8 and TRBJ1-5, is GAGVSQSPRYKVAKRGQDVALRCDPISGHVSLFWYQQALGQGPEFLTYFQNEAQLDKSGLPSDRFFAERPEGSVSTLKIQRTQQEDSAVYLCASSAGTGYQPQHFGDGTRLSIL.

Points on this clone: This sample also contains other DNA sequences that code for the same CDR3. The rearrangement links TRBV10-3 to TRBJ2-3; 9 nucleotides align to TRBD1. The CDR3 is 15 amino acids. V trimming: 2 bases; J trimming: 1 base; junction bases outside the gene matches: 1. CDR1 is ENHRY and CDR2 is SYGVKD in the germline V gene. The CDR3 sequence: CAISERTGGTDTQYF. DNA of the CDR3: TGTGCCATCAGTGAGCGGACAGGGGGCACAGATACGCAGTATTTT.

The V and J genes are TRBV19 and TRBJ2-1; 11 positions agree with TRBD2. J was trimmed by 9 bases and V by 3 bases; bases with no gene match: 10. The CDR3 runs to 16 residues. Germline CDR1 and CDR2: LNHDA and SQIVND (reference sequence). CDR3 amino acids: CASSIKLAGEGGEQFF. In nucleotides, the CDR3 is TGTGCCAGTAGTATCAAACTAGCGGGAGAAGGCGGTGAGCAGTTCTTC.

The chain employs TRBV7-6 and TRBJ2-2; 10 bases are a match to TRBD1. The CDR3 loop spans 17 amino acids. V shed 5 bases, J shed 1 base, and the junction held 7 bases outside the gene matches. The germline V gene has CDR1 SGHVS and CDR2 FNYEAQ. CDR3: CASSKRQGAGNTGELFF. The CDR3 nucleotides are TGTGCCAGCAGCAAGCGACAGGGGGCTGGGAACACCGGGGAGCTGTTTTTT.

This chain uses TRBV29-1 with TRBJ1-2, with D possibly being TRBD1 (5 bases). Germline V CDR1 and CDR2: SQVTM, ANQGSEA. V was trimmed by 5 bases and J by 6 bases, leaving 13 bases between them. The CDR3 runs to 12 residues. The CDR3 sequence is CSVFREGDGYTF. The CDR3 DNA reads as TGCAGCGTTTTCAGGGAGGGCGATGGCTACACCTTC.